The T cell receptor (beta chain) under discussion was sequenced for a study of neoadjuvant anti-PD-1 for oral cavity cancer. The CDR3 sequence is 12 residues long. Trimming shortened V by 4 bases and J by 2 bases, and 8 bases separated the two germline ends. Germline V gene lookup returns CDR1 SQVTM and CDR2 ANQGSEA. Only in-frame clones appear in the TCRdb table, and some are missing; sequencing was by immunoSEQ multiplex PCR. Here the sample spans about 12,000 clones, around 60% being singletons. The TCR comes from a person between 35 and 79 years old with oral cavity squamous cell carcinoma. The donor label of this sample is uncertain. The chain is built from TRBV29-1 and TRBJ1-1; no clear D. This specimen consisted of tumor tissue, obtained before nivolumab (anti-PD-1) treatment. The CDR3 loop reads CSVAPRNTEAFF. In nucleotides, the CDR3 is TGCAGCGTTGCACCTCGTAACACTGAAGCTTTCTTT.